This T cell receptor (beta chain) was recovered during a study of shared clonotypes between healthy human individuals. The CDR3 consists of 14 residues. Germline loops: CDR1 SGHVS, CDR2 FQNEAQ. V lost 5 bases and J 4 bases, leaving 12 bases between the germline ends. TCRdb's copy holds only in-frame clones and misses some; the assay was immunoSEQ multiplex PCR. The sample has fewer than 850,000 clones; 60% to 80% are singletons. This receptor was identified in a woman aged 30 to 39 in good health. Sequencing was done on a sample of memory CD4+ T cells sorted from blood. Subset defined: CD45RA-negative fraction. The rearrangement links TRBV7-8 to TRBJ1-3, with a possible D match to TRBD1 (6 bases). CDR3 nucleotides: TGTGCCAGCAGCGAGGATGACAGGGGAAACACCATATATTTT. The encoded protein is CASSEDDRGNTIYF. Full variable domain (rest looked up from reference TRBV7-8 and TRBJ1-3): GAGVSQSPRYKVAKRGQDVALRCDPISGHVSLFWYQQALGQGPEFLTYFQNEAQLDKSGLPSDRFFAERPEGSVSTLKIQRTQQEDSAVYLCASSEDDRGNTIYFGEGSWLTVV.